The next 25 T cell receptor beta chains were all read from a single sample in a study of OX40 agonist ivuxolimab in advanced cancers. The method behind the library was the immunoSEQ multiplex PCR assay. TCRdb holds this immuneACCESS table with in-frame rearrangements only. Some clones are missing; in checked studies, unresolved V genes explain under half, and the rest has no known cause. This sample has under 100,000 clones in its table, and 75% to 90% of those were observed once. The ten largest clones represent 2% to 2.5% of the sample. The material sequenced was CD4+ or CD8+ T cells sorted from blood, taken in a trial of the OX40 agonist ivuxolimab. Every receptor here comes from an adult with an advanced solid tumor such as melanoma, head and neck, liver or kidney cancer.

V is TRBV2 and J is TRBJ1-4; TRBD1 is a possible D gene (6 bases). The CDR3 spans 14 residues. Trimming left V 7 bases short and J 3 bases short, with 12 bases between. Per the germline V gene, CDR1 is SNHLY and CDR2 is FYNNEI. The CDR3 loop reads CASIAGAANEKLFF. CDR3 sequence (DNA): TGTGCCAGCATCGCGGGGGCGGCTAATGAAAAACTGTTTTTT.

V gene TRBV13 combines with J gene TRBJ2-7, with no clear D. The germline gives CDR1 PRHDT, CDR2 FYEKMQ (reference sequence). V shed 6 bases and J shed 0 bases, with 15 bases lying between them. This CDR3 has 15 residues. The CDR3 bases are TGTGCCAGCAGACGAATTCTGGGTACCTCCTACGAGCAGTACTTC. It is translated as CASRRILGTSYEQYF.

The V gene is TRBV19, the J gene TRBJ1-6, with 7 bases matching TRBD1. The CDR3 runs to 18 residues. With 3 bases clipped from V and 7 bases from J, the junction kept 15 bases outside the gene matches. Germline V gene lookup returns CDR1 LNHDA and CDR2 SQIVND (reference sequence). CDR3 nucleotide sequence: TGTGCCAGTAGTATTAGTACGGGACGTCTGACAGGGAATTCACCCCTCCACTTT. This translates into CASSISTGRLTGNSPLHF.

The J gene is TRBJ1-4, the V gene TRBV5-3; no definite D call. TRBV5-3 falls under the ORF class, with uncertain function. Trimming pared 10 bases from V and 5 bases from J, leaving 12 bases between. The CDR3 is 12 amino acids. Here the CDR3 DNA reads TGTGCCTTGCGGCGGCCGAATGAAAAACTGTTTTTT. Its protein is CALRRPNEKLFF.

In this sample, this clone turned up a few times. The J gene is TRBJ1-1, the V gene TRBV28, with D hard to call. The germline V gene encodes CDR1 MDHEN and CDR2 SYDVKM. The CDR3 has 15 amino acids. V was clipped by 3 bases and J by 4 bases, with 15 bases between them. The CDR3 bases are TGTGCCAGCAGTTTTAATGAACCAGCAGCCACTGAAGCTTTCTTT. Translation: CASSFNEPAATEAFF. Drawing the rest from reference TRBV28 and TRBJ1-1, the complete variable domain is DVKVTQSSRYLVKRTGEKVFLECVQDMDHENMFWYRQDPGLGLRLIYFSYDVKMKEKGDIPEGYSVSREKKERFSLILESASTNQTSMYLCASSFNEPAATEAFFGQGTRLTVV.

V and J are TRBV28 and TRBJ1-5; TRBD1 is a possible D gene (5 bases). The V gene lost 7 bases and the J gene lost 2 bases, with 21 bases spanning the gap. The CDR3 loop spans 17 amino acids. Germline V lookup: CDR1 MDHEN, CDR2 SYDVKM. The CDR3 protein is CASTPRGLRGRNQPQHF. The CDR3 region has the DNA TGTGCCAGCACCCCAAGGGGATTGAGGGGACGCAATCAGCCCCAGCATTTT.

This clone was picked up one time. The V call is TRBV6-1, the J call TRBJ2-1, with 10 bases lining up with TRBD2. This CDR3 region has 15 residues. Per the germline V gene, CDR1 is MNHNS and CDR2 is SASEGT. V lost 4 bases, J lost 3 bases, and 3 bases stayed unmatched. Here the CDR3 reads CASSASSGGYNEQFF. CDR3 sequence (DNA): TGTGCCAGCAGTGCATCTAGCGGGGGCTACAATGAGCAGTTCTTC.

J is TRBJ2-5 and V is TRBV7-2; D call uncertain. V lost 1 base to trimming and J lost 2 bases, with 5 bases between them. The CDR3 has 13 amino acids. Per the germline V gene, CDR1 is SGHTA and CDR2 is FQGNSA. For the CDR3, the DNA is TGTGCCAGCAGCTTAGGGCAGCAAGAGACCCAGTACTTC. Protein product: CASSLGQQETQYF.

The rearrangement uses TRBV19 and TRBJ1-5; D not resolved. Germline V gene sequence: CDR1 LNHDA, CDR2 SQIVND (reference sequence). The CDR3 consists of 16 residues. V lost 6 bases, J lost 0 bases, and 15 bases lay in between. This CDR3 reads CASRVDQAYSNQPQHF. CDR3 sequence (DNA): TGTGCCAGTAGGGTCGATCAGGCTTATAGCAATCAGCCCCAGCATTTT. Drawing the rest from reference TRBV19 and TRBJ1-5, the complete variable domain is DGGITQSPKYLFRKEGQNVTLSCEQNLNHDAMYWYRQDPGQGLRLIYYSQIVNDFQKGDIAEGYSVSREKKESFPLTVTSAQKNPTAFYLCASRVDQAYSNQPQHFGDGTRLSIL.

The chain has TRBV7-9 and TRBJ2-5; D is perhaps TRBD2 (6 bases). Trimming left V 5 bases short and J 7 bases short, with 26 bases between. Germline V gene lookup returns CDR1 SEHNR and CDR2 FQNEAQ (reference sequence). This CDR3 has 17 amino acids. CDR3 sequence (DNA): TGTGCCAGCAGCCACCTCCTAGACCGGGACTCTCTCGGGACCCAGTACTTC. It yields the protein CASSHLLDRDSLGTQYF.

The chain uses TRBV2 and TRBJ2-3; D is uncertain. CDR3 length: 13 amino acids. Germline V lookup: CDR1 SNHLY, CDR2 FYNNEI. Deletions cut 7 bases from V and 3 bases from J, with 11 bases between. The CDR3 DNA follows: TGTGCCAGCATTGGCCCGCCTACAGATACGCAGTATTTT. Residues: CASIGPPTDTQYF.

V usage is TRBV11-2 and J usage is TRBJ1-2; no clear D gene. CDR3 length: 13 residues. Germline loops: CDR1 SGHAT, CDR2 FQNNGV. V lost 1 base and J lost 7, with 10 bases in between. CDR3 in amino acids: CASSLVAEGGYTF. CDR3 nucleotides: TGTGCCAGCAGCTTAGTGGCTGAGGGTGGCTACACCTTC.

As DNA, the CDR3 is TGTGCCAGCAGCGTAGGGGTCGGGGGGGCGGTTGAGACCCAGTACTTC. Its protein product is CASSVGVGGAVETQYF. This sequence joins TRBV9 and TRBJ2-5; 8 bases are a match to TRBD2. CDR3 length: 16 residues. V gave up 0 bases and J gave up 5 bases; unmatched junction bases: 9. The germline V gene has CDR1 SGDLS and CDR2 YYNGEE.

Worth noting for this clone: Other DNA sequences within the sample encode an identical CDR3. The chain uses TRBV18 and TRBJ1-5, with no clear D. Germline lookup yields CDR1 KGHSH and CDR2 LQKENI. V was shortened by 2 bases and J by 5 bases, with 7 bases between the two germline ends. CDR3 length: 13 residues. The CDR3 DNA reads TGTGCCAGCTCACCAGGCGGGGATCAGCCCCAGCATTTT. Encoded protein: CASSPGGDQPQHF. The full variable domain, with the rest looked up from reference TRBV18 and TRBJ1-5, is NAGVMQNPRHLVRRRGQEARLRCSPMKGHSHVYWYRQLPEEGLKFMVYLQKENIIDESGMPKERFSAEFPKEGPSILRIQQVVRGDSAAYFCASSPGGDQPQHFGDGTRLSIL.

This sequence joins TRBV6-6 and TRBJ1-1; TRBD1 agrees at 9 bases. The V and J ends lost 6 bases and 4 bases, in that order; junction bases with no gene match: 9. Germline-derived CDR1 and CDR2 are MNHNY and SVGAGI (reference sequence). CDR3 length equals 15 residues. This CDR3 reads CASRDPGQGVTEAFF. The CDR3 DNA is TGTGCCAGCAGGGACCCGGGACAGGGAGTCACTGAAGCTTTCTTT.

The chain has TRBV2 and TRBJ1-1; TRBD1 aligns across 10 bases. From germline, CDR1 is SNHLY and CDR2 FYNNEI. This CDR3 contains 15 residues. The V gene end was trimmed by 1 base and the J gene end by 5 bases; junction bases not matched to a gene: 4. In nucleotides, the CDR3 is TGTGCCAGCAGTGAAGTCCCGGGACAGGGGACTGAAGCTTTCTTT. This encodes CASSEVPGQGTEAFF.

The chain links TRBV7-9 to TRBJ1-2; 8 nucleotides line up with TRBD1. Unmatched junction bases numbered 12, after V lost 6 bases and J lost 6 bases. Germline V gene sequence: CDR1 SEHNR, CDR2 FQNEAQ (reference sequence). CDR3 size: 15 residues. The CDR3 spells CASSSGTGRTDGYTF. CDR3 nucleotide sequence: TGTGCCAGCAGTTCCGGGACAGGCCGCACTGATGGCTACACCTTC.

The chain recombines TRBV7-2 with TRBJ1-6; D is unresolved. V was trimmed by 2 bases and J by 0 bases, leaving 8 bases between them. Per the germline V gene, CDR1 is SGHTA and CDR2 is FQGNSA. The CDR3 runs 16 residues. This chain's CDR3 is CASSLLGSSYNSPLHF. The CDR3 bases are TGTGCCAGCAGCTTATTGGGGAGCTCCTATAATTCACCCCTCCACTTT.

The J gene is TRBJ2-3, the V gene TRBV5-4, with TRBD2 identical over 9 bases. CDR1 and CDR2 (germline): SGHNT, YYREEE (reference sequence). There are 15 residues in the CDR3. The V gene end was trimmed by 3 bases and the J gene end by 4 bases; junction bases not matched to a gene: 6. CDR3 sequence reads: CASSSAGGRPDTQYF. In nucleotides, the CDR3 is TGTGCCAGCAGCTCCGCGGGGGGGCGACCAGATACGCAGTATTTT.

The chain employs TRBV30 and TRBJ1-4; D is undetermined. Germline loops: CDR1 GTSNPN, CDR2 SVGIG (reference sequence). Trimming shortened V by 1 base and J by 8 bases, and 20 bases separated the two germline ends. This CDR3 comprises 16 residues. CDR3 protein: CAWSGRRTFLGEKLFF. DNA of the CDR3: TGTGCCTGGAGTGGGCGGCGGACTTTCCTTGGGGAAAAACTGTTTTTT.

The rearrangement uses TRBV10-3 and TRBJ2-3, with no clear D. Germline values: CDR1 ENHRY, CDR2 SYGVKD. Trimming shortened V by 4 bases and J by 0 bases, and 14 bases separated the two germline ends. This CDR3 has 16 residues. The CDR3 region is CAISGGLWASTDTQYF. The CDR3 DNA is TGTGCCATCAGTGGGGGTCTGTGGGCTAGCACAGATACGCAGTATTTT.

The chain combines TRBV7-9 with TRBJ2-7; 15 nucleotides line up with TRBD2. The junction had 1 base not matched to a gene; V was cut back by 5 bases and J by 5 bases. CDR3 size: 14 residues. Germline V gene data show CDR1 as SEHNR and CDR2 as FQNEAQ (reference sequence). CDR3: CASSRTSGGDEQYF. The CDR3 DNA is TGTGCCAGCAGCCGGACTAGCGGGGGGGACGAGCAGTACTTC.

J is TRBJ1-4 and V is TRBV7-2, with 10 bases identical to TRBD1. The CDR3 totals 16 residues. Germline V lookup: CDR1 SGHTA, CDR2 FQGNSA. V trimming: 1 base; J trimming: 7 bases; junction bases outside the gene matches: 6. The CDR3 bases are TGTGCCAGCAGCTTAGGGGGACAGGGGAAGGGTGAAAAACTGTTTTTT. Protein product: CASSLGGQGKGEKLFF.

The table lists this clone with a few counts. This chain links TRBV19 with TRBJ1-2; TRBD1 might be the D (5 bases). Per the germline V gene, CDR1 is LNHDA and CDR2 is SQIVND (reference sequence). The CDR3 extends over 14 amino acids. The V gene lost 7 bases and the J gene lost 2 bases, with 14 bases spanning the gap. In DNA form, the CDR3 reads TGTGCCAGTACACCAGCCAGGGCAAACTATGGCTACACCTTC. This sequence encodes CASTPARANYGYTF.

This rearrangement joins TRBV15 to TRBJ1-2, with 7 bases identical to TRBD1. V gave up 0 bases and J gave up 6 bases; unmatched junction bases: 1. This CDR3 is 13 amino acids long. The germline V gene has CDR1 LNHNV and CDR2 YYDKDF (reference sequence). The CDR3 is CATSREQGNGYTF. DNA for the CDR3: TGTGCCACCAGCAGAGAACAGGGGAATGGCTACACCTTC.